Listed below are T cell receptor beta chains from one sample, sequenced in a study of cytomegalovirus exposure and HLA in healthy donors. Sequenced by immunoSEQ multiplex PCR; TCRdb stores in-frame clones only, minus some. The sample has 95,000 to 150,000 clones. Sequenced: PBMCs. The origin of the receptors is a man younger than 35 in good health and CMV-seronegative. CDR3s leave out the opening cysteine and the closing phenylalanine or tryptophan.

CDR3 protein | J gene | V gene
ASSLHLAGIYEQY | TRBJ2-7 | TRBV5-1
ATSRDHRGYTEAF | TRBJ1-1 | TRBV15
ASSLAGGEGYT | TRBJ1-2 | TRBV5-1
ASSLDRGGNTIY | TRBJ1-3 | TRBV7-9
ASSPRRGVWTEAF | TRBJ1-1 | TRBV14
ASSNRPYEQY | TRBJ2-7 | TRBV19
ASNSWEGNYGYT | TRBJ1-2 | TRBV19
ASSRDRRNTEAF | TRBJ1-1 | TRBV6-1
ASSPWGVQETQY | TRBJ2-5 | TRBV7-2
ASSYRDRMNTEAF | TRBJ1-1 | TRBV6-5
ASRVQGQGRGTEAF | TRBJ1-1 | TRBV2
ASSGGLAGYEQY | . | TRBV5-4
ASSIVIGVGYT | TRBJ1-2 | TRBV19
ASSDNYEQY | TRBJ2-7 | TRBV14
ASGVEGYNSPLH | TRBJ1-6 | TRBV27
ASSLGASTYEQY | TRBJ2-7 | TRBV7-8
ASSTMGRGMGNYGYT | TRBJ1-2 | TRBV5-1
ASSPQKVSGGDTDTQY | TRBJ2-3 | TRBV5-1